This TCR beta chain was obtained from a study of blood T cell repertoires in COVID-19. This clone came up a few times. Clinical histories supplied by participants themselves formed the basis of cohort assignment. Exposed enrollees had met someone with a PCR-confirmed or clinician-diagnosed COVID-19 case at some point within the 2 weeks before study entry. Generated by immunoSEQ multiplex PCR, the TCRdb table keeps only in-frame clones and is missing some. The sample consists of approximately 380,000 clones, 90% to 95% of them appearing once. Trimming pared 2 bases from V and 2 bases from J, leaving 6 bases between. Germline-derived CDR1 and CDR2 are MGHDK and SYGVNS. CDR3 length: 13 residues.

What was sequenced was PBMCs or T cells enriched from blood (not recorded which). This clonotype was sampled from a woman aged 40 to 50 who had been exposed to COVID-19. The chain carries TRBV25-1 and TRBJ1-1; no clear D. CDR3 loop: CASSETDNTEAFF. CDR3 nucleotide sequence: TGTGCCAGCAGTGAAACAGATAACACTGAAGCTTTCTTT.